The present T cell receptor (beta chain) was sequenced within a study of cytomegalovirus exposure and HLA in healthy donors (dated by TCRdb to between 2016 and 2019). Notes on the research overall: According to an earlier analysis of several hundred of the donors, about 179 million T cells yielded 117 million unique TCR beta sequences and about 300 Gb of sequence data. In a later analysis, previously published TCR beta repertoires from 666 donors were re-analyzed and high-resolution HLA genotyping was added so that TCR occurrence patterns could be studied. Using immunosequencing, the study profiled T cell repertoires from fewer than 850 subjects and related those repertoires to cytomegalovirus serostatus. Of the approximately 400 genotyped donors, over 65% fell in the genetic ancestry cluster associated with self-reported Caucasian donors. Along with the roughly 700-subject first cohort, a separate validation cohort of over a hundred different subjects was used. An early release that covered some 640 HLA-typed donors contained around 300 gigabases of sequencing data and around 80 million unique TCR sequences. A later genetic analysis used genome-wide SNP genotypes for 398 of the 666 donors, treating that subset as a discovery cohort. The study was designed to test whether signatures of past pathogen exposure could be identified by cataloging public T cell receptors. To predict cytomegalovirus infection status, the study brought together high-throughput TCR immunosequencing, statistical association of individual TCRs with disease status, and machine learning. Typing coverage varied by locus: roughly 629-640 donors for A, B, C, DRB1 and DQB1; around 560 for DQA1; about 590 for DPA1; more than 450 for DPB1. HLA typing covered class I and class II loci at four-digit resolution. Every repertoire in the discovery cohort had been generated on one and the same sequencing platform. Donor age, sex, ethnicity and CMV serostatus were collected together with the repertoire data. In an earlier analysis of 550 to 700 of the donors, high-throughput TCR beta sequencing was used to judge whether each TCR beta V gene segment behaved as functional or pseudogenic. On average, 235,054 unique TCR beta nucleotide sequences were sequenced per donor among a few hundred genotyped donors of the cohort, with 15% to 20% of those sequences being non-productive. The later analysis used no new phenotypic data to find candidate immune exposures, relying instead on TCR beta sequences and their occurrence across donors. About 5 DR-DQ haplotypes were handled as single units for association and clustering, since linkage in the cohort was strong. Paper-wide results and their limitations: In vitro tests confirmed that three of the cytomegalovirus-associated TCR beta chains recognize cytomegalovirus antigens. Linkage disequilibrium might explain the correlated functional status among segregating V segments, but an unknown experimental factor could not be excluded. Several of the top co-occurrence clusters appeared to be linked to parvovirus B19, influenza, CMV and Epstein-Barr virus, according to a later analysis. For the cohort, immune exposure information was limited to CMV serostatus. Because HLA typing was missing for some donors at each locus, association tests included only the typed subset. When HLA alleles, especially DR and DQ, strongly co-occurred, attributing TCR associations to individual alleles was difficult. The classifier was reported to diagnose cytomegalovirus status with high specificity and sensitivity in both the original cohort and the validation cohort. A later analysis found that HLA-associated TCR beta chains were more clonally expanded and had lower generation probabilities than equally common non-associated chains. In a later analysis, most CMV-associated TCR beta chains were found to appear HLA-restricted, with HLA associations seemingly driven largely by CMV exposure. The presence/absence analyses assumed that sequencing depth was roughly uniform across donors, and that assumption may not be true. A further reported finding was that TCR beta sequences accurately predicted the HLA-A and HLA-B alleles for most subjects in the first cohort. A later genetic analysis associated a missense DCLRE1C variant with V-gene and J-gene trimming of TCR beta chains, and an independent cohort replicated the association. A later analysis associated some 17,000 TCR beta sequences with specific HLA alleles at a false discovery rate of 0.05. According to the authors, the approach could potentially be generalized to other disease states and immunological phenotypes. About 17 rarely observed V segments, including chromosome 9 orphons, were excluded from the earlier analysis of just under 600 of the donors because counts were too low. This cohort had only TCR beta chains sequenced, and the lack of alpha or paired-chain data limited which features could be detected. Most TCR sequences were observed very rarely across donors, whereas some public TCRs were present in many individuals. An earlier analysis of approximately 600 of the donors showed that most TCR beta V segments appeared in productive rearrangements either about 87% or about 30% of the time, which broadly matched IMGT annotations. A total of 150 to 200 TCR beta chains were listed by the study as associated with cytomegalovirus. According to a later analysis, TCR association rates differed among HLA loci, with DRB1 alleles showing the most associated TCRs and HLA-C alleles showing the fewest. Because the 87-base-pair reads could not distinguish some IMGT-functional V segments, including TRBV6-2 and TRBV6-3, those segments were excluded. The sequencing pipeline was judged likely to have produced a cluster of highly shared sequence variants as a technical artifact. According to a later genetic analysis, donors in an Asian-associated ancestry cluster had fewer N-insertions in productive TCRs than the approximately 610-donor mean.

V is pared back by 1 base and J by 1 base, with 13 bases lying between the germline termini. CDR1 SGHTA and CDR2 FQGNSA were looked up in the germline V gene. CDR3 length: 16 amino acids, cysteine to phenylalanine. Only CDR3 DNA is held: 48 bases, read in frame from base 1. With respect to this clone: Its antigen is currently not known.

Preparation of the library involved the immunoSEQ multiplex PCR assay. The multiplex PCR relied on a mix of 60 forward primers for TCR Vbeta segments and 13 reverse primers for TCR Jbeta segments. The CDR3 region of rearranged TCR beta genes was amplified from genomic DNA by a multiplex PCR assay. The Illumina HiSeq System was used to sequence the amplified TCR beta libraries as 87-base-pair reads. The paper's data handling went like this. Across the 670 or so repertoires, a later analysis counted approximately 75 million unique TCR beta chains, some 11 million of which were shared by at least two donors. Raw reads were error-corrected and collapsed into unique sequences by a nearest-neighbor algorithm in which closely related sequences were merged to remove PCR and sequencing errors. V, D and J gene segments were assigned by aligning CDR3 sequences to IMGT reference sequences. Each retained sequence needed at least a six-nucleotide match to both a V gene segment and a J gene segment. A rearrangement was called productive if the CDR3 had no stop codons and remained in frame with V and J, and every other rearrangement was called non-productive. CDR3 was defined according to IMGT convention as the region running from the second conserved V-encoded cysteine to the conserved J-encoded phenylalanine. Sequences without an unambiguous match to a single V gene segment were excluded from the earlier analysis of 587 of the donors. In an earlier analysis of approximately 610 of the donors, V segments were called functional above 56.7% productive rearrangements and were called segregating when the between-donor standard deviation exceeded 5%. A statistical classification framework was built for diagnosing cytomegalovirus status from the catalog of TCR beta chain sequences. In a later analysis, V and J genes were assigned by comparing TCR nucleotide sequences against IMGT/GENE-DB human TR gene sequences. The TCRdist pipeline was used in a later analysis to assign CDR3 sequences and most-parsimonious VDJ recombination scenarios. A later analysis defined each TCR beta chain by its CDR3 amino acid sequence plus V-gene family, and excluded reads lacking a unique V-gene family. To address suspected cross-contamination and a sequencing artifact, a later analysis removed a few hundred highly shared, low-generation-probability nucleotide sequences. In a later analysis, a clonal expansion index was calculated for each public chain from normalized within-repertoire ranks of inferred template counts. A later analysis computed generation probabilities with a VDJ recombination model fitted to out-of-frame rearrangements, and checked the results against IGoR. In a later analysis, TCR-TCR, TCR-HLA and TCR-CMV co-occurrence was scored with hypergeometric tests, and a repertoire-size bias correction was applied to TCR pairs. False discovery rates were estimated in a later analysis by permuting HLA or CMV assignments 20 times. A later analysis grouped co-occurring TCRs with DBSCAN, adding TCRdist sequence similarity when clustering within HLA-allele-positive subsets. For co-occurrence clustering, repertoires with fewer than 30,000 or more than 120,000 public chains were excluded, along with roughly 5 repertoires with anomalous nucleotide sharing. The clones in this table, taken by TCRdb from immuneACCESS, are in-frame only. Not every clone is retained; where verified, under half of the shortfall comes from an unresolved V gene, and the cause of the rest is unknown. V and J calls plus clone size are reproduced from that table; the DNA served to infer D and trimming. The sample has roughly 140,000 clones on record. The top ten constitute 0.75% to 1% of the sample.

The cohort was made up of 650 to 700 healthy bone marrow donors. Cohort members were all nominally healthy when sampled, although unrecorded immune exposures were likely present. The donor was CMV seronegative and was included in the group of under 450 seronegative cohort members. Every donor gave a peripheral blood sample, and the peripheral blood mononuclear cells from that sample were used for TCR beta sequencing. Genomic DNA was extracted from the blood cell samples with the Qiagen DNeasy Blood Extraction Kit. The chain couples TRBV7-2 to TRBJ1-1; a tentative D match to TRBD1 spans 6 bases. Sequencing was performed on PBMCs. This sequence was found in a male donor in good health and CMV-seronegative. The CDR3 region reads CASSLGTGRPNTEAFF. The nucleotide sequence reads TGTGCCAGCAGCTTAGGTACAGGGAGACCGAACACTGAAGCTTTCTTT.